This is a list of T cell receptor beta chains from one sample in a study of Tregs in tolerant kidney transplant recipients. Here immunoSEQ multiplex PCR was the method, and the copy in TCRdb shows in-frame clones only, minus some. This table holds more than 20,000 clones, roughly 80% found once. The sequencing here drew on CD8+ T cells from blood (PBMCs), taken 6 months after the transplant. The receptors come from a human patient who received a combined kidney and bone marrow transplant. Some T cells may trace back to the graft donor. Both conserved end residues are part of each CDR3. The D gene is left open where the match is weak. The size entry is marked missing in some rows and otherwise reads once, few, many or a size class.

clone size: once
V gene: TRBV6-1
D gene: -
J gene: TRBJ2-3
CDR3 DNA: TGTGCCAGCAGTGAAATCGGGGGTAGCGCCTTCACAGATACGCAGTATTTT
CDR3 protein: CASSEIGGSAFTDTQYF

clone size: -
V gene: TRBV5-6
D gene: TRBD1
J gene: TRBJ1-2
CDR3 DNA: TGTGCCAGCAGCGTCGGGACAGTACTTTTCTATGGCTACACCTTC
CDR3 protein: CASSVGTVLFYGYTF

clone size: -
V gene: TRBV25-1
D gene: -
J gene: TRBJ1-1
CDR3 DNA: TGTGCCAGCAGTGAATTTAAGGGTGGGAGCACTGAAGCTTTCTTT
CDR3 protein: CASSEFKGGSTEAFF

clone size: -
V gene: TRBV29-1
D gene: TRBD1
J gene: TRBJ1-3
CDR3 DNA: TGCAGCGTGACAGGGACGGCCGGAGGGAGAAACACCATATATTTT
CDR3 protein: CSVTGTAGGRNTIYF

clone size: -
V gene: TRBV15
D gene: TRBD1
J gene: TRBJ1-4
CDR3 DNA: TGTGCCACCAGCAGGCCCGGGACAGGGAATGAAAAACTGTTTTTT
CDR3 protein: CATSRPGTGNEKLFF

clone size: -
V gene: TRBV6-4
D gene: -
J gene: TRBJ1-3
CDR3 DNA: TGTGCCAGCAGTGGGATCGGGACACCGGTGGAGCAGAGCTCTGGAAACACCATATATTTT
CDR3 protein: CASSGIGTPVEQSSGNTIYF

clone size: -
V gene: TRBV30
D gene: TRBD1
J gene: TRBJ1-5
CDR3 DNA: TGTGCCTGGCAGGGACAGGGAAACAATCAGCCCCAGCATTTT
CDR3 protein: CAWQGQGNNQPQHF

clone size: -
V gene: TRBV7-9
D gene: -
J gene: TRBJ2-1
CDR3 DNA: TGTGCCAGCAGCACCGGGAGCTCCTACAATGAGCAGTTCTTC
CDR3 protein: CASSTGSSYNEQFF

clone size: -
V gene: TRBV5-4
D gene: -
J gene: TRBJ1-2
CDR3 DNA: TGTGCCAGCAGCTTGTCCCCCTCGGCTAACTATGGCTACACCTTC
CDR3 protein: CASSLSPSANYGYTF

clone size: once
V gene: TRBV4-1
D gene: -
J gene: TRBJ1-1
CDR3 DNA: TGCGCCAGCACCTGGACACCGGTGAACACTGAAGCTTTCTTT
CDR3 protein: CASTWTPVNTEAFF

clone size: once
V gene: TRBV18
D gene: TRBD2
J gene: TRBJ2-5
CDR3 DNA: TGTGCCAGCTCACCAGGTCAAGCGGGAGCGGAGACCCAGTACTTC
CDR3 protein: CASSPGQAGAETQYF

clone size: -
V gene: TRBV5-8
D gene: -
J gene: TRBJ2-7
CDR3 DNA: TGTGCCAGCAGCTTGTACGGGGAGTACGAGCAGTACTTC
CDR3 protein: CASSLYGEYEQYF

clone size: -
V gene: TRBV7-8
D gene: TRBD1
J gene: TRBJ1-1
CDR3 DNA: TGTGCCAGCAGCTTAGCGCCCACAGGGGACACTGAAGCTTTCTTT
CDR3 protein: CASSLAPTGDTEAFF

clone size: -
V gene: TRBV5-1
D gene: TRBD2
J gene: TRBJ2-3
CDR3 DNA: TGCGCCAGCAGCTTGAGGCGGGGGGGCGATACAGATACGCAGTATTTT
CDR3 protein: CASSLRRGGDTDTQYF

clone size: -
V gene: TRBV27
D gene: TRBD2
J gene: TRBJ2-7
CDR3 DNA: TGTGCCAGCAGCCCGCCAGGACTAGCGGGACCCCCTTACGAGCAGTACTTC
CDR3 protein: CASSPPGLAGPPYEQYF

clone size: few
V gene: TRBV29-1
D gene: TRBD1
J gene: TRBJ2-7
CDR3 DNA: TGCAGCGTTGTTCCCGGGACAGGGGGCGTCGAGCAGTACTTC
CDR3 protein: CSVVPGTGGVEQYF

clone size: -
V gene: TRBV6-5
D gene: -
J gene: TRBJ1-2
CDR3 DNA: TGTGCCAGCAGTTTTTGGGGTACAGGTGCTAACTATGGCTACACCTTC
CDR3 protein: CASSFWGTGANYGYTF

clone size: -
V gene: TRBV7-9
D gene: TRBD1
J gene: TRBJ1-2
CDR3 DNA: TGTGCCAGCAGCTTCACGACAGGGACAACTAACTATGGCTACACCTTC
CDR3 protein: CASSFTTGTTNYGYTF

clone size: -
V gene: TRBV7-9
D gene: TRBD1
J gene: TRBJ2-3
CDR3 DNA: TGTGCCAGCAGTTCCGGACAGGTTAACACAGATACGCAGTATTTT
CDR3 protein: CASSSGQVNTDTQYF

clone size: few
V gene: TRBV7-6
D gene: -
J gene: TRBJ1-1
CDR3 DNA: TGTGCCAGCAGCTCCGGGGGGAGAGAAGCTTTCTTT
CDR3 protein: CASSSGGREAFF

clone size: -
V gene: TRBV6-1
D gene: -
J gene: TRBJ2-7
CDR3 DNA: TGTGCCAGCAGTTCTACTCTAACCTACGAGCAGTACTTC
CDR3 protein: CASSSTLTYEQYF

clone size: -
V gene: TRBV7-2
D gene: -
J gene: TRBJ2-7
CDR3 DNA: TGTGCCAGCAGTTGGTTGGGGCAAGACGAGCAGTACTTC
CDR3 protein: CASSWLGQDEQYF

clone size: -
V gene: TRBV29-1
D gene: -
J gene: TRBJ1-2
CDR3 DNA: TGCAGCGTTCCGATCGGACAGCAGCACTCTAACTATGGCTACACCTTC
CDR3 protein: CSVPIGQQHSNYGYTF

clone size: -
V gene: TRBV5-1
D gene: -
J gene: TRBJ1-5
CDR3 DNA: TGCGCCAGCAGCCTTCAGCCCCAGCATTTT
CDR3 protein: CASSLQPQHF

clone size: -
V gene: TRBV27
D gene: TRBD2
J gene: TRBJ2-7
CDR3 DNA: TGTGCCAGCAGTTACTTAAGCGGGGGGAAAACCTACGAGCAGTACTTC
CDR3 protein: CASSYLSGGKTYEQYF

clone size: medium-sized
V gene: TRBV27
D gene: -
J gene: TRBJ1-5
CDR3 DNA: TGTGCCAGCAGTTTATCGCCAGGGGTGGGCAATCAGCCCCAGCATTTT
CDR3 protein: CASSLSPGVGNQPQHF

clone size: -
V gene: TRBV30
D gene: TRBD2
J gene: TRBJ2-2
CDR3 DNA: TGTGCCTGGAGTGGACCTCGGGGAGGGAAAAACACCGGGGAGCTGTTTTTT
CDR3 protein: CAWSGPRGGKNTGELFF

clone size: -
V gene: TRBV27
D gene: -
J gene: TRBJ2-7
CDR3 DNA: TGTGCCAGCAGTTTATCGGGGGGATACGAGCAGTACTTC
CDR3 protein: CASSLSGGYEQYF

clone size: -
V gene: TRBV9
D gene: TRBD2
J gene: TRBJ2-3
CDR3 DNA: TGTGCCAGCAGCGCTAGCGGAAGCACAGATACGCAGTATTTT
CDR3 protein: CASSASGSTDTQYF

clone size: -
V gene: TRBV6-6
D gene: TRBD1
J gene: TRBJ1-3
CDR3 DNA: TGTGCCAGCAGTTACTCGAGTCAGGGGGCCGGAAACACCATATATTTT
CDR3 protein: CASSYSSQGAGNTIYF

clone size: few
V gene: TRBV16
D gene: TRBD1
J gene: TRBJ1-2
CDR3 DNA: TGTGCCAGCAGCCACACACAGGGGACGGGAGACTATGGCTACACCTTC
CDR3 protein: CASSHTQGTGDYGYTF

clone size: -
V gene: TRBV5-5
D gene: -
J gene: TRBJ1-5
CDR3 DNA: TGCGCCAGCAGCCCTCGTGGGGGGGTGGATCAGCCCCAGCATTTT
CDR3 protein: CASSPRGGVDQPQHF

clone size: -
V gene: TRBV25-1
D gene: -
J gene: TRBJ1-3
CDR3 DNA: TGTGCCAGCAGGTTAGCTGGAAACACCATATATTTT
CDR3 protein: CASRLAGNTIYF

clone size: few
V gene: TRBV9
D gene: -
J gene: TRBJ2-2
CDR3 DNA: TGTGCCAGCAGCACGGGATACACCGGGGAGCTGTTTTTT
CDR3 protein: CASSTGYTGELFF

clone size: -
V gene: TRBV25-1
D gene: -
J gene: TRBJ1-2
CDR3 DNA: TGTGCCAGCAGTGACCCCGCAACGGGAGAACTAAGGGATGGCTACACCTTC
CDR3 protein: CASSDPATGELRDGYTF

clone size: -
V gene: TRBV19
D gene: -
J gene: TRBJ1-1
CDR3 DNA: TGTGCCAGTAGTATCACGGGAACTGAAGCTTTCTTT
CDR3 protein: CASSITGTEAFF

clone size: -
V gene: TRBV4-3
D gene: TRBD2
J gene: TRBJ2-7
CDR3 DNA: TGCGCCAGCAGCCAAGATGGGAGACTAGCGGGAGGAGGCTCCTACGAGCAGTACTTC
CDR3 protein: CASSQDGRLAGGGSYEQYF

clone size: -
V gene: TRBV19
D gene: -
J gene: TRBJ1-5
CDR3 DNA: TGTGCCAGTAGTATGACAGGATATAGCAATCAGCCCCAGCATTTT
CDR3 protein: CASSMTGYSNQPQHF

clone size: -
V gene: TRBV6-5
D gene: -
J gene: TRBJ1-2
CDR3 DNA: TGTGCCAGCAGTTACGGCTCGGCGGGTGGCTACACCTTC
CDR3 protein: CASSYGSAGGYTF

clone size: -
V gene: TRBV2
D gene: -
J gene: TRBJ2-1
CDR3 DNA: TGTGCCAGGGGGAGGCGGGGGCAAGACAATGAGCAGTTCTTC
CDR3 protein: CARGRRGQDNEQFF

clone size: -
V gene: TRBV2
D gene: -
J gene: TRBJ1-1
CDR3 DNA: TGTGCCAGCAGTGTAGGAGTTCCCGCTGAAGCTTTCTTT
CDR3 protein: CASSVGVPAEAFF

clone size: -
V gene: TRBV2
D gene: TRBD2
J gene: TRBJ2-7
CDR3 DNA: TGTGCCGGCACGAGACTAGCGGGCTCCTACGAGCAGTACTTC
CDR3 protein: CAGTRLAGSYEQYF

clone size: -
V gene: TRBV19
D gene: -
J gene: TRBJ1-2
CDR3 DNA: TGTGCCAGTAGTCCGAACAGCTATGGCTACACCTTC
CDR3 protein: CASSPNSYGYTF

clone size: -
V gene: TRBV29-1
D gene: -
J gene: TRBJ1-2
CDR3 DNA: TGCAGCGTTGAAGATCCCCGGGGGACCCACTATGGCTACACCTTC
CDR3 protein: CSVEDPRGTHYGYTF

clone size: -
V gene: TRBV9
D gene: TRBD2
J gene: TRBJ2-7
CDR3 DNA: TGTGCCAGCAGCGTAGCTAGCGGGGGGGGCGAGCAGTACTTC
CDR3 protein: CASSVASGGGEQYF

clone size: once
V gene: TRBV13
D gene: -
J gene: TRBJ2-7
CDR3 DNA: TGTGCCAGCAGCTTCCAGTGGCACGAGCAGTACTTC
CDR3 protein: CASSFQWHEQYF

clone size: -
V gene: TRBV4-3
D gene: -
J gene: TRBJ2-3
CDR3 DNA: TGCGCCAGCAGCCCAGTGCTTACAGGATCCACAGATACGCAGTATTTT
CDR3 protein: CASSPVLTGSTDTQYF

clone size: -
V gene: TRBV4-3
D gene: TRBD1
J gene: TRBJ2-7
CDR3 DNA: TGCGCCAGCAGCCAAGACCGGACAGGTTACGAGCAGTACTTC
CDR3 protein: CASSQDRTGYEQYF

clone size: -
V gene: TRBV4-3
D gene: -
J gene: TRBJ1-4
CDR3 DNA: TGCGCCAGCAGCCAAGGGGTGCCCGGACAGCGAAATGAAAAACTGTTTTTT
CDR3 protein: CASSQGVPGQRNEKLFF

clone size: -
V gene: TRBV13
D gene: TRBD2
J gene: TRBJ2-1
CDR3 DNA: TGTGCCAGCAGCACCCGGGACTATCCTAATGAGCAGTTCTTC
CDR3 protein: CASSTRDYPNEQFF

clone size: -
V gene: TRBV30
D gene: -
J gene: TRBJ1-4
CDR3 DNA: TGTGCCTGGACCTACGCAACTAATGAAAAACTGTTTTTT
CDR3 protein: CAWTYATNEKLFF

clone size: -
V gene: TRBV11-2
D gene: -
J gene: TRBJ1-5
CDR3 DNA: TGTGCCAGCAGCTTAGCGACCTCGGGGCCCCAGCATTTT
CDR3 protein: CASSLATSGPQHF

clone size: -
V gene: TRBV9
D gene: TRBD1
J gene: TRBJ1-2
CDR3 DNA: TGTGCCAGCAGCCCCCGGACAGGGGACTATGGCTACACCTTC
CDR3 protein: CASSPRTGDYGYTF

clone size: -
V gene: TRBV11-2
D gene: -
J gene: TRBJ1-1
CDR3 DNA: TGTGCCAGCAGCCCCACTAGCTTCACTGAAGCTTTCTTT
CDR3 protein: CASSPTSFTEAFF

clone size: -
V gene: TRBV7-7
D gene: -
J gene: TRBJ2-2
CDR3 DNA: TGTGCCAGCAGCGCCCCAGCAGGTAACACCGGGGAGCTGTTTTTT
CDR3 protein: CASSAPAGNTGELFF

clone size: -
V gene: TRBV19
D gene: -
J gene: TRBJ2-1
CDR3 DNA: TGTGCCAGTAGTGCCAGGGTATCCTACAATGAGCAGTTCTTC
CDR3 protein: CASSARVSYNEQFF

clone size: -
V gene: TRBV4-1
D gene: -
J gene: TRBJ2-7
CDR3 DNA: TGCGCCAGCAGCCAGATGACTAGTCCCTACGAGCAGTACTTC
CDR3 protein: CASSQMTSPYEQYF

clone size: -
V gene: TRBV29-1
D gene: TRBD1
J gene: TRBJ2-5
CDR3 DNA: TGCAGCGTCCTCTCTGCAGGGGGTCAGGTGTACTTC
CDR3 protein: CSVLSAGGQVYF

clone size: -
V gene: TRBV19
D gene: -
J gene: TRBJ1-6
CDR3 DNA: TGTGCCAGTAGTATAGCGTCCAGGTCCTATAATTCCCCCCTCCACTTT
CDR3 protein: CASSIASRSYNSPLHF